This TCR beta chain comes out of a study of neurological immune-mediated disorders. TCRdb processed the 5' RACE reads anew with MiXCR; each CDR3 protein has one entry. This sample carries roughly 27,000 distinct CDR3 sequences, over 20% of them seen once, and the ten largest clones take under 20%. The germline V and J ends were trimmed by 0 bases and 2 bases, with 8 bases remaining between them. Per the germline V gene, CDR1 is SEHNR and CDR2 is FQNEAQ (reference sequence). The CDR3 consists of 14 residues. Sequencing input: PBMCs. The chain combines TRBV7-9 with TRBJ2-7; D remains unclear. The TCR sequence derives from an older woman in good health. CDR3 nucleotides: TGTGCCAGCAGCTTAGCGACGGAGACCTACGAGCAGTACTTC. The encoded protein is CASSLATETYEQYF.